The T cell receptor (beta chain) under discussion was sequenced for a study of CD8 T cells in ankylosing spondylitis. The study, taken as a whole, reports: Reactive arthritis synovial fluid and blood previously showed some of these motif variants. Clones linked to disease were reported to show significant enrichment in matched ankylosing spondylitis synovial fluid. Clones linked to the disease showed a CD8+ phenotype. They occurred at relatively low frequencies in peripheral blood. It appeared that ankylosing spondylitis blood was characterized by a TCR beta motif of fewer than 10 highly homologous variants.

With respect to this clonotype: Its specificity is not known.

Quantitative 5'-RACE with molecular barcodes was used to make the TCR beta libraries. TCRdb redid the calling of the 5' RACE reads with MiXCR, one entry per CDR3 protein. The data show roughly 470,000 distinct CDR3 sequences, around 26% seen once. CDR3 length: 14 amino acids. Germline V gene lookup returns CDR1 SGHDT and CDR2 YYEEEE. Trimming removed 7 bases from V and 0 bases from J, with 11 bases in between. The chain carries TRBV5-6 and TRBJ2-1; D perhaps matches TRBD2 (5 bases). The source material was blood, either unsorted or a sorted T cell fraction (not recorded which). The origin of this receptor is a male donor with ankylosing spondylitis. DNA of the CDR3: TGTGCCAGCGAGGGTCAAAGCTCCTACAATGAGCAGTTCTTC. Its protein is CASEGQSSYNEQFF.